These T cell receptor beta chains were read from a single sample in a study of blood T cell repertoires in COVID-19. Only in-frame clones appear in the TCRdb table, and some are missing; sequencing was by immunoSEQ multiplex PCR. The profile shows 95,000 to 150,000 clones, 82% of them singletons. The specimen sequenced was peripheral blood. These receptors were taken from a woman in her 70s with acute or convalescent COVID-19. CDR3s include the opening cysteine and the closing phenylalanine or tryptophan. The D gene is left open where the match is weak. Clone size is stated in some rows and not others, as once, few, many or a class when expanded.

TRBV7-2	TRBJ1-2	NA	NA	TGTGCCAGCAGCTTGTCTTTTCAGGTGGAGGCTGGCTATGGCTACACCTTC	CASSLSFQVEAGYGYTF
TRBV9	TRBJ1-1	NA	TRBD1	TGTGCCAGCAGCGAAGGGACAGGACTAAACACTGAAGCTTTCTTT	CASSEGTGLNTEAFF
TRBV6-2/TRBV6-3	TRBJ1-6	NA	NA	TGTGCCAGCAGTGGTGGGACAACCTATAATTCACCCCTCCACTTT	CASSGGTTYNSPLHF
TRBV9	TRBJ1-2	NA	TRBD1	TGTGCCAGCAGTGACGGGACAGGGGATAATGGCTACACCTTC	CASSDGTGDNGYTF
TRBV18	TRBJ2-5	NA	TRBD2	TGTGCCAGCTCGCAGCGGGGGCGGGAGACCCAGTACTTC	CASSQRGRETQYF
TRBV5-1	TRBJ1-3	NA	NA	TGCGCCAGCAGCTTGGGTCAGGGGAACTCTGGAAACACCATATATTTT	CASSLGQGNSGNTIYF
TRBV5-6	TRBJ1-5	NA	TRBD1	TGTGCCAGCAGCTTGGGAGACAGGGGAGTTCAGCCCCAGCATTTT	CASSLGDRGVQPQHF
TRBV3-1/TRBV3-2	TRBJ2-5	NA	TRBD1	TGTGCCAGCAGCCAAGGGGACAGGGTCCGGCAGACCCAGTACTTC	CASSQGDRVRQTQYF
TRBV24-1	TRBJ2-5	NA	NA	TGTGCCACCAGTGAGAGAGGGGAGACCCAGTACTTC	CATSERGETQYF
TRBV12-3/TRBV12-4	TRBJ1-2	NA	NA	TGTGCCAGCAGTTTGGAGGGCTTAGGAGGCTACACCTTC	CASSLEGLGGYTF
TRBV7-8	TRBJ2-3	NA	NA	TGTGCCAGCAGCTTAGTGAGGAATCTTGCTACAGATACGCAGTATTTT	CASSLVRNLATDTQYF
TRBV6-1	TRBJ2-2	NA	NA	TGTGCCAGCAGTGAAAGACAGGACACCGCTTTACCGAACACCGGGGAGCTGTTTTTT	CASSERQDTALPNTGELFF
TRBV6-5	TRBJ1-2	NA	NA	TGTGCCAGCAGTCTTACAGGAGATAACTATGGCTACACCTTC	CASSLTGDNYGYTF
TRBV23-1	TRBJ1-5	few	NA	TGCGCCAGCAGCGATACACCCAGAACACCCGGGAATCAGCCCCAGCATTTT	CASSDTPRTPGNQPQHF
TRBV7-2	TRBJ1-2	NA	TRBD1	TGTGCCAGCAGAACAGGGGATCGGGACTATGGCTACACCTTC	CASRTGDRDYGYTF
TRBV5-1	TRBJ2-3	NA	TRBD2	TGCGCCAGCAGCGCCATAGCGGGGGGGCGCGATACGCAGTATTTT	CASSAIAGGRDTQYF
TRBV12-3/TRBV12-4	TRBJ2-3	NA	TRBD2	TGTGCCAGCAGTCGGACTAGCGGTACGCAGTATTTT	CASSRTSGTQYF
TRBV30	TRBJ1-1	NA	NA	TGTGCCTGGAGTAGACAGATGAACACTGAAGCTTTCTTT	CAWSRQMNTEAFF
TRBV2	TRBJ2-1	NA	TRBD2	TGTGCCAGCAGGAAATCCGGGACTAGCGGGGGATCTTACAATGAGCAGTTCTTC	CASRKSGTSGGSYNEQFF
TRBV19	TRBJ1-2	NA	NA	TGTGCCAGTGCCCAAGGTTATACTAGAAACTATGGCTACACCTTC	CASAQGYTRNYGYTF
TRBV11-3	TRBJ2-5	NA	NA	TGTGCCAGCAGCTTAGTTCGCCTAAGCGGGGAGACCCAGTACTTC	CASSLVRLSGETQYF
TRBV28	TRBJ1-5	few	NA	TGTGCCAGCAGTTTGGGCAGGGCGGGCAATCAGCCCCAGCATTTT	CASSLGRAGNQPQHF
TRBV6-5	TRBJ2-1	NA	NA	TGTGCCAGCAGTTACTCGATAATCCAGGGCGATGAGCAGTTCTTC	CASSYSIIQGDEQFF
TRBV4-3	TRBJ2-3	many	NA	TGCGCCAGCAGCCACAGGGGCACAGATACGCAGTATTTT	CASSHRGTDTQYF